The T cell receptor beta chain under discussion was sequenced for a study of blood T cell repertoires in COVID-19 (dated by TCRdb to 2020 to 2021). Turning to the overall study: Samples from collaborators originated in the United States, Italy and Spain and spanned both the acute and convalescent phases of COVID-19. Sample metadata almost always included a de-identified subject ID, COVID-19 status, age in years and sex. The material from the prospective study consisted of cDNA or gDNA derived from T cells, B-cell-depleted T cells, or PBMCs. Deeply sampled blood TCRbeta repertoires from subjects exposed to, actively infected with, or recovered from COVID-19 were included in the dataset. The repertoires were released in a freely available public database meant as a resource for research on the immune response to SARS-CoV-2. Where HLA class I and class II types were available, the types were taken from metadata supplied by the sample provider, not from assay-based typing. Samples were obtained from the ongoing ImmuneRACE study (first 160 participants) and from 950 to 1,500 subjects provided by 6 global collaborators. Broader findings and caveats from the paper: The amount of clinical and demographic metadata varied by source and participant and was provided uncurated.

Including cysteine and phenylalanine, the CDR3 has 15 amino acids. The kept DNA is CDR3 alone, 45 bases in frame from the first base. CDR1 and CDR2 were assigned from the germline V gene as MNHEY and SVGAGI. V has 10 bases trimmed and J has 0 bases trimmed; junction bases matching no gene number 5. Each collaborating institution followed its own protocols to collect whole blood in K2EDTA tubes. Collaborator samples were shipped for TCRbeta analysis as frozen whole blood, isolated PBMCs, or DNA extracted from either sample type. TCRbeta CDR3 regions were amplified from genomic DNA using the immunoSEQ Assay, a bias-controlled multiplex PCR. The study's processing was this. Nucleated cell counts per sample were estimated from amplification of reference gene primers within the assay. To quantify the absolute abundance of each unique TCRbeta CDR3 rearrangement, sequence reads were collapsed and filtered. Productive Simpson clonality was computed per sample as the square root of Simpson's diversity index over productive rearrangements. TCRdb mirrors the immuneACCESS table, restricted to in-frame sequences. Some clones are absent from its copies; in checked studies, under half trace to an unresolved V gene, and the reason for the others is unknown. That table is the source of V, J and clone size, and D and trimming were worked out from the DNA. This sample gives under 200,000 clones in total; roughly nine tenths of them show up just once. The top ten hold 0.7% to 0.85% of the sample.

Of note for this clone: The antigen it recognizes is unknown. Within one base of it there is no much larger clone, and no base qualities were kept.

The chain is encoded by TRBV6-5 joined to TRBJ2-4, with 11 junctional bases fitting TRBD1. This receptor was obtained from a woman aged 65 to 85 with acute or convalescent COVID-19. The specimen sequenced was peripheral blood. The nucleotide sequence reads as follows: TGTGCCACCTGGACAGGGGGCTTAGCCAAAAACATTCAGTACTTC. It specifies CATWTGGLAKNIQYF.